Below are 22 T cell receptor beta chains sequenced from a single sample in a study of patients and donors after allogeneic stem cell transplantation. TCRdb re-called the RT-PCR reads through MiXCR, storing one row per CDR3 protein. The table lists some 10,000 distinct CDR3 sequences, less than 25% of them singletons. The sequenced sample consisted of blood, either unsorted or a sorted T cell fraction (not recorded which). The receptors derive from a human donor who was either an allogeneic HSCT recipient or a stem cell or donor lymphocyte infusion donor (not recorded which). It is not recorded whose cells these are; they may come from a transplant donor.

V is TRBV9 and J is TRBJ2-5, with 8 bases aligning to TRBD2. Trimming at V came to 2 bases and at J to 5 bases, leaving 8 bases not matched to a gene. Germline V gives CDR1 SGDLS, CDR2 YYNGEE. The length of the CDR3 is 15 residues. In nucleotides, the CDR3 is TGTGCCAGCAGCGTTGCCGGGGGGGCCCGGGAGACCCAGTACTTC. Translating it yields CASSVAGGARETQYF. Looking up the rest from reference TRBV9 and TRBJ2-5 gives the full variable domain: DSGVTQTPKHLITATGQRVTLRCSPRSGDLSVYWYQQSLDQGLQFLIQYYNGEERAKGNILERFSAQQFPDLHSELNLSSLELGDSALYFCASSVAGGARETQYFGPGTRLLVL.

This clonotype came up many times. This sequence joins TRBV2 and TRBJ1-2, with D tentatively TRBD1 (5 bases). Trimming pared 6 bases from V and 8 bases from J, leaving 19 bases between. Germline V lookup: CDR1 SNHLY, CDR2 FYNNEI. This CDR3 comprises 14 residues. The CDR3: CASRGDGGLKGYTF. The CDR3 DNA sequence: TGTGCCAGCAGGGGGGACGGAGGGTTAAAGGGCTACACCTTC.

The sample holds many counts of this clonotype. The chain couples TRBV27 to TRBJ1-5; a possible D gene is TRBD1 (5 bases). The CDR3 consists of 14 residues. V was trimmed by 5 bases and J by 7 bases, leaving 15 bases between them. Per germline, CDR1 MNHEY and CDR2 SMNVEV (reference sequence). The DNA for the CDR3 is TGTGCCAGCAGTCCACTGGGGGGGAACCAGCCCCAGCATTTT. It encodes CASSPLGGNQPQHF.

This chain connects TRBV6-5 to TRBJ2-7; TRBD1 matches 8 bases. The CDR3 has 14 residues. Germline V lookup: CDR1 MNHEY, CDR2 SVGAGI. V lost 5 bases and J lost 3; bases outside the gene matches: 6. The CDR3 DNA reads as TGTGCCAGCAGTGGGGCCGACAGGGGCTACGAGCAGTACTTC. Translation gives CASSGADRGYEQYF.

The table lists this clonotype with many counts. The chain recombines TRBV15 with TRBJ1-5; a possible D gene is TRBD1 (5 bases). Germline V gene lookup returns CDR1 LNHNV and CDR2 YYDKDF (reference sequence). The V end lost 1 base, the J end lost 5 bases, and 12 bases lay between the germline ends. This CDR3 comprises 15 residues. Written as DNA, the CDR3 is TGTGCCACCAGCAGAGGAGTAGTACAGGATCAGCCCCAGCATTTT. This gives the protein CATSRGVVQDQPQHF.

This clonotype was seen at least ten times. The gene calls are TRBV18 and TRBJ1-2; D is ambiguous. CDR1 is KGHSH and CDR2 is LQKENI in the germline V gene. Between the trimmed V and J ends, which lost 3 bases and 8 bases, there was a span of 16 bases. CDR3 length: 14 residues. The CDR3 sequence: CASSPREGSLGYTF. The CDR3 nucleotides are TGTGCCAGCTCACCCAGAGAGGGATCCCTCGGCTACACCTTC.

CDR3 loop: CASSYSQESSYNSPLHF. The DNA for the CDR3 is TGTGCCAGCAGCTACTCACAGGAGAGCTCCTATAATTCACCCCTCCACTTT. The gene calls are TRBV5-6 and TRBJ1-6; tentatively, D is TRBD1 (5 bases). The ends were cut back, 3 bases at V and 0 bases at J, with 13 bases in the middle. The CDR3 length is 17 residues. Germline V gene data show CDR1 as SGHDT and CDR2 as YYEEEE. The full variable domain, its missing parts supplied by reference TRBV5-6 and TRBJ1-6, is DAGVTQSPTHLIKTRGQQVTLRCSPKSGHDTVSWYQQALGQGPQFIFQYYEEEERQRGNFPDRFSGHQFPNYSSELNVNALLLGDSALYLCASSYSQESSYNSPLHFGNGTRLTVT.

There are many counts of this clonotype. The rearrangement links TRBV20-1 to TRBJ1-6; 7 bases are a match to TRBD1. CDR1 and CDR2 from the germline V gene are DFQATT and SNEGSKA (reference sequence). There are 16 residues in the CDR3. V shed 1 base and J 6 bases; nucleotides not matched to a gene: 9. The CDR3 bases are TGCAGTGCTAGAGTCCCAGGGGGGGGAGTTAATTCACCCCTCCACTTT. As protein: CSARVPGGGVNSPLHF.

This clonotype was picked up many times. This chain joins TRBV10-3 and TRBJ1-1; no reliable D call. The V gene's germline CDR1 is ENHRY and CDR2 SYGVKD. Trimming took 4 bases from V and 5 from J, leaving 8 bases between them. The CDR3 runs to 12 residues. The CDR3: CAISVSGTEAFF. The CDR3 DNA is TGTGCCATCAGTGTTTCGGGGACTGAAGCTTTCTTT.

This clonotype was counted ten times or more. The V and J genes are TRBV7-9 and TRBJ2-7; TRBD2 matches at 11 bases. The CDR3 is 17 amino acids. Trimming took 5 bases from V and 0 from J; bases not matched to a gene: 9. Germline CDR1 SEHNR, CDR2 FQNEAQ (reference sequence). CDR3 coding DNA: TGTGCCAGCAGCCCTGGGGTAGCGGGGGGGAGCTCCTACGAGCAGTACTTC. It yields the protein CASSPGVAGGSSYEQYF.

The chain uses TRBV20-1 and TRBJ1-1; D is uncertain. The V gene lost 5 bases and the J gene lost 1 base, with 2 bases spanning the gap. This CDR3 is built from 10 residues. CDR1 is DFQATT and CDR2 is SNEGSKA in the germline V gene (reference sequence). The chain's CDR3 is CSAGNTEAFF. As DNA, the CDR3 is TGCAGTGCTGGGAACACTGAAGCTTTCTTT.

The V gene is TRBV7-9, the J gene TRBJ2-5; D gene ambiguous. The germline V gene has CDR1 SEHNR and CDR2 FQNEAQ (reference sequence). The CDR3 sequence is 13 residues long. V was shortened by 3 bases and J by 6 bases, with 11 bases between the two germline ends. CDR3 DNA: TGTGCCAGCAGCTTTAATATGAGGCAGACCCAGTACTTC. This translates into CASSFNMRQTQYF.

The chain employs TRBV27 and TRBJ2-7, with unresolved D. The V and J ends lost 3 bases and 2 bases respectively, with 8 bases between them. Germline-derived CDR1 and CDR2 are MNHEY and SMNVEV (reference sequence). This CDR3 region has 13 residues. CDR3 coding DNA: TGTGCCAGCAGTTTTCAGGTGACCTACGAGCAGTACTTC. Amino acids: CASSFQVTYEQYF.

The rearrangement joins TRBV3-1 to TRBJ2-7; perhaps TRBD2 as D (5 bases). V shed 2 bases and J shed 0 bases, with 11 bases lying between them. CDR3 length: 15 residues. Per the germline V gene, CDR1 is LGHDT and CDR2 is YNNKEL (reference sequence). The CDR3 DNA follows: TGTGCCAGCAGCCAACGGGGATTGGACTCCTACGAGCAGTACTTC. Translating it yields CASSQRGLDSYEQYF.

This clonotype was counted many times. This chain joins TRBV27 and TRBJ2-7; unclear D gene. The CDR3 runs 13 residues. The V and J ends lost 2 bases and 2 bases respectively, with 7 bases between them. The V gene's germline CDR1 is MNHEY and CDR2 SMNVEV (reference sequence). DNA for the CDR3: TGTGCCAGCAGTTTACGGTCCACCTACGAGCAGTACTTC. Translated: CASSLRSTYEQYF.

The rearrangement uses TRBV5-1 and TRBJ2-7; TRBD1 matches at 8 bases. Unmatched junction bases numbered 8, after V lost 7 bases and J lost 5 bases. Germline V CDR1 and CDR2: SGHRS, YFSETQ. The CDR3 covers 13 residues. In nucleotides, the CDR3 is TGCGCCAGCGGGACAGGAGTAAGCAACGAGCAGTACTTC. Translating it yields CASGTGVSNEQYF.

This chain uses TRBV6-5 with TRBJ2-1; 8 nucleotides match TRBD2. The CDR3 contains 16 residues. Losses at the gene ends were 0 bases for V and 2 bases for J; bases not matched to a gene: 3. Germline V CDR1 and CDR2: MNHEY, SVGAGI. Here the CDR3 DNA reads TGTGCCAGCAGTTACTCGACGGGGGGGCCCTACAATGAGCAGTTCTTC. Translation: CASSYSTGGPYNEQFF.

This chain links TRBV4-3 with TRBJ1-6; maybe TRBD1 (5 bases). The CDR3 has 18 residues. V was cut by 0 bases and J by 0 bases, with 12 bases left in between. Germline lookup yields CDR1 LGHNA and CDR2 YSLEER. The CDR3 spells CASSQDLGGSSYNSPLHF. CDR3 bases: TGCGCCAGCAGCCAAGATTTGGGGGGGAGCTCCTATAATTCACCCCTCCACTTT.

The chain links TRBV2 to TRBJ2-4; D remains unclear. Germline CDR1 and CDR2: SNHLY and FYNNEI. Trimming pared 4 bases from V and 0 bases from J, leaving 10 bases between. This CDR3 has 15 residues. CDR3 DNA sequence: TGTGCCAGCAGTGGCGGAGTCATAGCCAAAAACATTCAGTACTTC. Its protein product is CASSGGVIAKNIQYF.

This clonotype was observed many times. The V and J genes are TRBV3-1 and TRBJ1-1; 7 positions match TRBD1. The CDR3 spans 13 residues. Germline trimming cut 7 bases from V and 6 bases from J; bases unmatched to any gene: 8. Germline CDR1 is LGHDT and CDR2 is YNNKEL (reference sequence). The CDR3 nucleotides are TGTGCCAGCACCCGACAGGGTCCGGCTGAAGCTTTCTTT. Encoded protein: CASTRQGPAEAFF.

In its sample, this clonotype was seen many times. CDR3 protein: CASSPAGEKLFF. CDR3 DNA sequence: TGTGCCAGCAGCCCTGCCGGGGAAAAACTGTTTTTT. This sequence joins TRBV4-2 and TRBJ1-4; D gene ambiguous. The length of the CDR3 is 12 residues. Germline V gene lookup returns CDR1 LGHNA and CDR2 YNFKEQ. Trimming removed 4 bases from V and 8 bases from J, with 8 bases in between.

The V gene is TRBV2, the J gene TRBJ2-1; D may correspond to TRBD1 or TRBD2 (5 bases each). V was clipped by 0 bases and J by 0 bases, with 9 bases between them. The germline V gene encodes CDR1 SNHLY and CDR2 FYNNEI. The CDR3 covers 16 residues. CDR3 DNA sequence: TGTGCCAGCAGTGAAGCGCCAGGGAGCTCCTACAATGAGCAGTTCTTC. Protein product: CASSEAPGSSYNEQFF. The entire variable domain, with the rest obtained from reference TRBV2 and TRBJ2-1, is as follows: EPEVTQTPSHQVTQMGQEVILRCVPISNHLYFYWYRQILGQKVEFLVSFYNNEISEKSEIFDDQFSVERPDGSNFTLKIRSTKLEDSAMYFCASSEAPGSSYNEQFFGPGTRLTVL.